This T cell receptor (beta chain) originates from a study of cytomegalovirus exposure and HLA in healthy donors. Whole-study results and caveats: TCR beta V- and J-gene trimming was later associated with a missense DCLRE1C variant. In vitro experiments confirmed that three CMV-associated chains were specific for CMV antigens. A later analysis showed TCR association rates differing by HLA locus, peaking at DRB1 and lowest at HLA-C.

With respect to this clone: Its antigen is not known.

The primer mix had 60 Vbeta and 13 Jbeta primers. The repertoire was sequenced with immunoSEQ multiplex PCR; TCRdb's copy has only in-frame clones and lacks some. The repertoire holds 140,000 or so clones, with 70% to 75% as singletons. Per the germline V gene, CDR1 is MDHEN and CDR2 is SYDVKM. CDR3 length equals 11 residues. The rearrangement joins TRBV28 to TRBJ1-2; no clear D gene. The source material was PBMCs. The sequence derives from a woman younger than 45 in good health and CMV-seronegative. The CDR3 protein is CAWGANYGYTF. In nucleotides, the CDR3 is TGTGCTTGGGGAGCTAACTATGGCTACACCTTC.